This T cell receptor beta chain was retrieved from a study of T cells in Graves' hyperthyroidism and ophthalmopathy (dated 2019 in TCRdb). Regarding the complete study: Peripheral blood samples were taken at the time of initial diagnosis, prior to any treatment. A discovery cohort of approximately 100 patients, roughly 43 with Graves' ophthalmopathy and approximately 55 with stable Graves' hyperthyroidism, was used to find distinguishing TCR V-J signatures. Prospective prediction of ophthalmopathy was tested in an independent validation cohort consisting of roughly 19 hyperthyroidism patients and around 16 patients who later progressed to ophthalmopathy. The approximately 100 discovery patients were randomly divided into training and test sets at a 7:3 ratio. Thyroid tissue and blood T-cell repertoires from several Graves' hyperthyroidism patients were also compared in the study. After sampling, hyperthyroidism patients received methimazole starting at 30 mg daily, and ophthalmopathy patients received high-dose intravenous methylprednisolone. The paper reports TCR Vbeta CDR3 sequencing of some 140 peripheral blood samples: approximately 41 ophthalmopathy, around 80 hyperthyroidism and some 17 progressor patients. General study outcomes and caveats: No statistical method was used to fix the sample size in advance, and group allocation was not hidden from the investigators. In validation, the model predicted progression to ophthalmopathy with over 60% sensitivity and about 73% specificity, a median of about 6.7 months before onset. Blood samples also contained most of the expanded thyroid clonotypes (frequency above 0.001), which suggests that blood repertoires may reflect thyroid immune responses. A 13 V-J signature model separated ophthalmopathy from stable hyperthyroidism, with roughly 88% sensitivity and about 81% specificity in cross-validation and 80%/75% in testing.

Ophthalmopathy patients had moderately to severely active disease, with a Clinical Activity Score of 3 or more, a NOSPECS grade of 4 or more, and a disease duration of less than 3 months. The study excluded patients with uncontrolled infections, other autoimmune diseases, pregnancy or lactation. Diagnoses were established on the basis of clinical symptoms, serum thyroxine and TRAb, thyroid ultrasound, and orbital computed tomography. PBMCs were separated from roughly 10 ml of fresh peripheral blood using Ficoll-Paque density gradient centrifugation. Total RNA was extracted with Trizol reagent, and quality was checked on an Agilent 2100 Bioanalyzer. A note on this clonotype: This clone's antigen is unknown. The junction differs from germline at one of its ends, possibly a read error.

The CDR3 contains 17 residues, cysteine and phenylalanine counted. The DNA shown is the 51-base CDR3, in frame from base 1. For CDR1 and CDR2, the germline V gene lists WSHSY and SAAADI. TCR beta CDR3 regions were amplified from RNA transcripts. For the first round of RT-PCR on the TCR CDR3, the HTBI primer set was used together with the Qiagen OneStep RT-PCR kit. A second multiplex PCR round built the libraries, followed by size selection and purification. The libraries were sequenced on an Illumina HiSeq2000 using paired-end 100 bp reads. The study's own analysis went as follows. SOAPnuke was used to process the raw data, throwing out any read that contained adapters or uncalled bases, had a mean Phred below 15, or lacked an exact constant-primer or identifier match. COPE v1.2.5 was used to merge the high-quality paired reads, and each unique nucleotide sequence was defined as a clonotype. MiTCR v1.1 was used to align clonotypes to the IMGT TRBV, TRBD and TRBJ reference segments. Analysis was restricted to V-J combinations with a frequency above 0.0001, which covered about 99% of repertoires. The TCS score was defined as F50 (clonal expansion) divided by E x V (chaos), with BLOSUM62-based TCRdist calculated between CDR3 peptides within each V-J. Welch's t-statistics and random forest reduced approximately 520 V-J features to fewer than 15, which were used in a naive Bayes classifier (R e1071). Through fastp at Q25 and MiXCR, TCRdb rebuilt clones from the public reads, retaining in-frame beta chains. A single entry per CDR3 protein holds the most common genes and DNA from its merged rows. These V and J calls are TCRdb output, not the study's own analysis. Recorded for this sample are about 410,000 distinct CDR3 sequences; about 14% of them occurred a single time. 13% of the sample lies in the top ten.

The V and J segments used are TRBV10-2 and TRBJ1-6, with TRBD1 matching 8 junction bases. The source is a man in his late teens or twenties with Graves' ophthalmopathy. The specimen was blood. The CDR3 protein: CASNEAQGAAYNSPLHF. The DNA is TGCGCCAGCAATGAGGCCCAGGGGGCTGCCTATAATTCACCCCTCCACTTT.